The 23 T cell receptor beta chains below all came from one sample that was sequenced in a study of blood T cells in healthy people across ages. Then a second PCR, running roughly 7 to 11 cycles, was carried out with a sample-barcoded 5' primer and a J-beta primer mix. TCRdb recomputed calls from the 5' RACE reads with MiXCR, one row per CDR3 protein. The sample holds over a million distinct CDR3 sequences, approximately 43% seen once. Sample: blood. All receptors derive from a woman younger than 35 in good health.

V and J are TRBV7-9 and TRBJ1-1; D not certain. This CDR3 is 14 amino acids long. The V end was cut by 1 base, the J end by 5 bases, with 11 bases between. The germline gives CDR1 SEHNR, CDR2 FQNEAQ (reference sequence). The CDR3 sequence: CASSLGQVTTEAFF. CDR3 coding DNA: TGTGCCAGCAGCTTAGGGCAGGTAACGACTGAAGCTTTCTTT.

The rearrangement links TRBV11-2 to TRBJ2-5; no clear D gene. Between the trimmed V and J ends, which lost 5 bases and 5 bases, there was a span of 9 bases. Germline CDR1 SGHAT, CDR2 FQNNGV. This CDR3 has 12 residues. In nucleotides, the CDR3 is TGTGCCAGCAGCGTAGGTCGGGAGACCCAGTACTTC. It translates to CASSVGRETQYF.

The table lists this clonotype with many counts. The chain recombines TRBV18 with TRBJ2-2, with TRBD2 as a possible D gene (6 bases). Germline CDR1 KGHSH, CDR2 LQKENI. This CDR3 contains 16 residues. Trimming pared 0 bases from V and 3 bases from J, leaving 11 bases between. CDR3 DNA sequence: TGTGCCAGCTCACCACCGGGACTCAGGGACACCGGGGAGCTGTTTTTT. It is translated as CASSPPGLRDTGELFF.

This chain joins TRBV4-1 and TRBJ1-5; D is possibly TRBD1 (6 bases). Germline CDR1 MGHRA, CDR2 YSYEKL. This CDR3 region has 15 residues. V gave up 4 bases and J gave up 6 bases, with 16 bases separating them. CDR3 residues: CASSRDTSLGQPQHF. CDR3 nucleotide sequence: TGCGCCAGCAGCCGGGACACCTCTTTGGGTCAGCCCCAGCATTTT.

The chain couples TRBV12-3 or TRBV12-4 to TRBJ1-2; D remains ambiguous. Trimming pared 7 bases from V and 8 bases from J, leaving 17 bases between. CDR3 length equals 13 residues. The CDR3 spells CASTPSGYGGYTF. The CDR3, as DNA: TGTGCCAGCACCCCCAGCGGGTACGGGGGCTACACCTTC.

V is TRBV28 and J is TRBJ2-7; D is perhaps TRBD1 or TRBD2 (5 bases each). The CDR3 is 16 amino acids. V was clipped by 5 bases and J by 7 bases, with 24 bases between them. Germline CDR1 and CDR2: MDHEN and SYDVKM. The CDR3: CASSTYGTDSYNEQYF. Here the CDR3 DNA reads TGTGCCAGCAGTACCTACGGGACGGACTCCTACAATGAGCAGTACTTC.

This clonotype was picked up a small number of times. The chain employs TRBV10-3 and TRBJ2-4; possible D gene TRBD2, 6 bases. The CDR3 is made up of 14 amino acids. The V end was cut by 4 bases, the J end by 9 bases, with 16 bases between. In germline, CDR1 is ENHRY, CDR2 SYGVKD. The CDR3 is CAISAREDETIQYF. The CDR3 coding sequence is TGTGCCATCAGTGCGAGGGAGGACGAAACCATTCAGTACTTC.

This sequence joins TRBV7-3 and TRBJ2-1; 8 bases are shared with TRBD2. The better agreement between TRBJ2-7 and the DNA end casts doubt on the J call. Germline CDR1 SGHTA, CDR2 FQGTGA. CDR3 size: 14 residues. The CDR3 DNA reads as TGTGCCAGCAGCCCCATAGCGGGGAATAATGAGCAGTACTTC. Translating gives CASSPIAGNNEQYF.

The chain's CDR3 is CASSNRGRRNQPQHF. The CDR3 bases are TGTGCCAGCAGTAACAGGGGGCGTAGGAATCAGCCCCAGCATTTT. The chain links TRBV6-2 or TRBV6-3 to TRBJ1-5, with 9 positions matching TRBD1. The CDR3 extends over 15 amino acids. The ends lost 5 bases at V and 4 bases at J; junction bases unmatched: 6. Germline V gives CDR1 MNHEY, CDR2 SVGEGT.

The chain uses TRBV27 and TRBJ2-2; 9 bases line up with TRBD1. The CDR3 contains 19 residues. Germline values: CDR1 MNHEY, CDR2 SMNVEV (reference sequence). V trimming: 7 bases; J trimming: 0 bases; junction bases outside the gene matches: 15. This CDR3 is CASTGGTGSNPANTGELFF. The CDR3 nucleotides are TGTGCCAGCACTGGGGGGACAGGGAGTAATCCCGCGAACACCGGGGAGCTGTTTTTT.

This chain connects TRBV20-1 to TRBJ2-5; D perhaps matches TRBD1 (6 bases). CDR3 size: 13 residues. Germline assignment: CDR1 DFQATT and CDR2 SNEGSKA (reference sequence). V was shortened by 6 bases and J by 11 bases, with 22 bases between the two germline ends. The CDR3 DNA is TGCAGTGCCCCGGTACAGGGCTACAATGAGCAGTACTTC. Translating it yields CSAPVQGYNEQYF.

The V and J genes are TRBV5-8 and TRBJ1-5; 7 nucleotides match TRBD1. The length of the CDR3 is 16 residues. Germline V gene sequence: CDR1 SGHTS, CDR2 YDEGEE. Trimming at V came to 3 bases and at J to 1 base, leaving 7 bases not matched to a gene. The CDR3 sequence: CASSSHPTGSNQPQHF. CDR3 in DNA: TGTGCCAGCAGCTCACACCCGACAGGGAGCAATCAGCCCCAGCATTTT. Supplemented by reference TRBV5-8 and TRBJ1-5, the full variable domain reads EAGVTQSPTHLIKTRGQQATLRCSPISGHTSVYWYQQALGLGLQFLLWYDEGEERNRGNFPPRFSGRQFPNYSSELNVNALELEDSALYLCASSSHPTGSNQPQHFGDGTRLSIL.

The chain has TRBV12-3 or TRBV12-4 and TRBJ1-5, with D perhaps TRBD1 (6 bases). The length of the CDR3 is 14 residues. V was pared by 4 bases and J by 6 bases, with 13 bases between. The CDR3 DNA follows: TGTGCCAGCAGTTCATATCAGGGGCTTCAGCCCCAGCATTTT. This translates into CASSSYQGLQPQHF.

V is TRBV4-1 and J is TRBJ2-7; maybe TRBD1 (6 bases). The CDR3 consists of 15 residues. In germline, CDR1 is MGHRA, CDR2 YSYEKL. With 5 bases removed from V and 1 base from J, the gap between germline ends came to 15 bases. The CDR3 sequence is CASSKVGHISYEQYF. The DNA of the CDR3 is TGCGCCAGCAGCAAAGTGGGACACATATCCTACGAGCAGTACTTC.

CDR3: CASSLGVGGQAFF. The CDR3, as DNA: TGTGCCAGCAGCTTAGGGGTCGGGGGGCAAGCTTTCTTT. The rearrangement joins TRBV13 to TRBJ1-1; D is possibly TRBD1 (6 bases). The V gene lost 0 bases and the J gene lost 9 bases, with 11 bases spanning the gap. This CDR3 region has 13 residues. Germline values: CDR1 PRHDT, CDR2 FYEKMQ (reference sequence).

The V gene is TRBV12-3 or TRBV12-4, the J gene TRBJ2-1; 9 bases map to TRBD2. There are 14 residues in the CDR3. V lost 3 bases, J lost 8 bases, and 5 bases stayed unmatched. The CDR3 protein is CASSFLRGGYEQFF. The CDR3 DNA reads TGTGCCAGCAGTTTTCTGCGGGGGGGATATGAGCAGTTCTTC.

This clonotype was detected a few times. This sequence joins TRBV20-1 and TRBJ2-7; 8 bases align to TRBD2. With V trimmed by 6 bases and J by 3 bases, 10 bases remained unmatched. Per germline, CDR1 DFQATT and CDR2 SNEGSKA (reference sequence). The CDR3 loop spans 14 amino acids. The CDR3 sequence: CSAEKRETLYEQYF. The CDR3 region has the DNA TGCAGTGCCGAGAAGCGGGAGACTCTCTACGAGCAGTACTTC.

Details on this clonotype: This may stem from a read error, because a much larger clone lies one nucleotide away. This chain connects TRBV20-1 to TRBJ2-5; no firm D call. CDR1 is DFQATT and CDR2 is SNEGSKA in the germline V gene (reference sequence). With 3 bases removed from V and 11 bases from J, the gap between germline ends came to 16 bases. The CDR3 is 12 residues long. Written as DNA, the CDR3 is TGCAGTGCTAGGGTGACTGACAATGAGCAGTACTTC. It codes for CSARVTDNEQYF.

The chain joins TRBV10-3 to TRBJ1-1, with 8 bases identical to TRBD1. From germline, CDR1 is ENHRY and CDR2 SYGVKD. J lost 2 bases, V lost 3 bases, and 2 bases had no gene match. The CDR3 extends over 14 amino acids. The CDR3, as DNA: TGTGCCATCAGTGACGGACAGGGAAACACTGAAGCTTTCTTT. It translates to CAISDGQGNTEAFF.

J is TRBJ1-6 and V is TRBV7-2, with D tentatively TRBD1 (5 bases). Germline CDR1 is SGHTA and CDR2 is FQGNSA. CDR3 length: 14 amino acids. Trimming took off 6 bases at V and 7 bases at J, with 13 bases between the two ends. CDR3 region: CASRFNRPNSPLHF. The CDR3 nucleotides read TGTGCCAGCAGATTCAACAGGCCCAATTCACCCCTCCACTTT.

This clonotype turned up a few times. The chain uses TRBV6-6 and TRBJ2-3; D gene uncertain. The CDR3 extends over 14 amino acids. In germline, CDR1 is MNHNY, CDR2 SVGAGI (reference sequence). Deletions cut 5 bases from V and 4 bases from J, with 13 bases between. For the CDR3, the DNA is TGTGCCAGCAGTCAACACCTTGGGTCAGATACGCAGTATTTT. This gives the protein CASSQHLGSDTQYF.

This chain uses TRBV20-1 with TRBJ2-5; no clear D. The J call may be wrong; the DNA end is better matched by TRBJ2-7. The CDR3 extends over 15 amino acids. Germline lookup yields CDR1 DFQATT and CDR2 SNEGSKA (reference sequence). The chain's CDR3 is CSATGSGSLSYEQYF. CDR3 nucleotide sequence: TGCAGTGCAACCGGAAGTGGGTCCCTCTCCTACGAGCAGTACTTC.

The V call is TRBV5-6, the J call TRBJ1-1; possibly TRBD1 for D (5 bases). The CDR3 is 15 residues long. Germline loops: CDR1 SGHDT, CDR2 YYEEEE. V gave up 0 bases and J gave up 1 base, with 10 bases separating them. As DNA, the CDR3 is TGTGCCAGCAGCTTGGTAGGGGTTACGAACACTGAAGCTTTCTTT. Protein sequence: CASSLVGVTNTEAFF.